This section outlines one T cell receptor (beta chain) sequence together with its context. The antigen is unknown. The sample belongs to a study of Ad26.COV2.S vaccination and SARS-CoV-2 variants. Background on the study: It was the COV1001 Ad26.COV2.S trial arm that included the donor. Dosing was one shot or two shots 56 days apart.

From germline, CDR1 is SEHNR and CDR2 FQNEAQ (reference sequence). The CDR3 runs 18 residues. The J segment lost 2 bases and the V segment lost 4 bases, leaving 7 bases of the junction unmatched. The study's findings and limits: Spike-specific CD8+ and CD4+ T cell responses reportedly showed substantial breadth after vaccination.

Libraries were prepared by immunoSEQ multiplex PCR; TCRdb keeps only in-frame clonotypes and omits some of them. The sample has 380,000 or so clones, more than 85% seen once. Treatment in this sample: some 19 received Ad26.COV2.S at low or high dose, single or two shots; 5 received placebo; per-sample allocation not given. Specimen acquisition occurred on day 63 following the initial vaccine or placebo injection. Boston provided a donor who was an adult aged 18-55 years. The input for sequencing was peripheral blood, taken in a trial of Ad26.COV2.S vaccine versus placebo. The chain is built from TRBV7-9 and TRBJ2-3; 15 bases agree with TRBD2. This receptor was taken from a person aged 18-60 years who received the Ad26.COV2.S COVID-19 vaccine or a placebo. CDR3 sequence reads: CASSYGLAGGHHTDTQYF. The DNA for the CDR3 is TGTGCCAGCAGCTACGGACTAGCGGGAGGGCACCACACAGATACGCAGTATTTT.